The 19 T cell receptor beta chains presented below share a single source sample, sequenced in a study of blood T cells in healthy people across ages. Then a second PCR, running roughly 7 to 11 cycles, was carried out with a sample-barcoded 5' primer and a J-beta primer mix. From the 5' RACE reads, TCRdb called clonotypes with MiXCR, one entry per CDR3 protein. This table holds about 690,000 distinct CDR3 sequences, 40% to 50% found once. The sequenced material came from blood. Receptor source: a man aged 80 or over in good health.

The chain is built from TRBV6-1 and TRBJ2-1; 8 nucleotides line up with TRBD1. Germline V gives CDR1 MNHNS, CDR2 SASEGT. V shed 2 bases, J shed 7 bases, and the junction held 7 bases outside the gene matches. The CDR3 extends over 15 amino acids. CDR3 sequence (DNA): TGTGCCAGCAGTGAATTTCAGGGGGCTCGGAATGAGCAGTTCTTC. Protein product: CASSEFQGARNEQFF.

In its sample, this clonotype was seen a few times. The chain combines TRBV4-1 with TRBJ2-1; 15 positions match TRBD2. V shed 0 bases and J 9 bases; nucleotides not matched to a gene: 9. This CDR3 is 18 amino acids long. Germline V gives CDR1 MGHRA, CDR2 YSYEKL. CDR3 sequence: CASSQDRYGTSGRIEQFF. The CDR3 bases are TGCGCCAGCAGCCAAGATCGTTACGGGACTAGCGGGAGGATTGAGCAGTTCTTC.

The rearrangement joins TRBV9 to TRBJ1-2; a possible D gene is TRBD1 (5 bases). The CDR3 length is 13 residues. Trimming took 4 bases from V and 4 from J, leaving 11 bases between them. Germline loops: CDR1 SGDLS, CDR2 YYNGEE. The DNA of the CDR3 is TGTGCCAGCAGCATCGGGACGGCCTATGGCTACACCTTC. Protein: CASSIGTAYGYTF.

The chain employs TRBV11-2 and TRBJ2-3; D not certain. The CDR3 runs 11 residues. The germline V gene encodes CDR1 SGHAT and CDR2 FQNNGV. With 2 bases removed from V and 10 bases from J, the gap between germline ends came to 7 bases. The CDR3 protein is CASSLRDPQYF. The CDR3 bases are TGTGCCAGCAGCTTACGTGATCCGCAGTATTTT.

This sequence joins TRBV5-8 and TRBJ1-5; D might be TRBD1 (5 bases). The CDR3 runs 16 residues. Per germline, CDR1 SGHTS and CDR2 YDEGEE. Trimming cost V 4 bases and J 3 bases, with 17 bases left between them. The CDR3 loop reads CASSPGTAAHNQPQHF. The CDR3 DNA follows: TGTGCCAGCAGCCCCGGGACGGCGGCCCACAATCAGCCCCAGCATTTT.

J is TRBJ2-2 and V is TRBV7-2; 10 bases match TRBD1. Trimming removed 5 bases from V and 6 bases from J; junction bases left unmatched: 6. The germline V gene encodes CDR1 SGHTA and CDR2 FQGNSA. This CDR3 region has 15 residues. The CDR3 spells CASSTGTGVAGELFF. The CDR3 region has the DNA TGTGCCAGCAGCACCGGGACAGGGGTCGCCGGGGAGCTGTTTTTT. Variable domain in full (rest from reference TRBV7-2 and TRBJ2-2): GAGVSQSPSNKVTEKGKDVELRCDPISGHTALYWYRQSLGQGLEFLIYFQGNSAPDKSGLPSDRFSAERTGGSVSTLTIQRTQQEDSAVYLCASSTGTGVAGELFFGEGSRLTVL.

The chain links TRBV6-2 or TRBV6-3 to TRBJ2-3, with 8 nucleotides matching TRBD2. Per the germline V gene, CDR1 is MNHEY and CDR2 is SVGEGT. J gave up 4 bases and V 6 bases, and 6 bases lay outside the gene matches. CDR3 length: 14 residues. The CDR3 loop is CASSKAGAADTQYF. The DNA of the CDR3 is TGTGCCAGCAGCAAAGCGGGAGCCGCAGATACGCAGTATTTT.

CDR3 in DNA: TGTGCCAGCAGCCCAAGGACAGGGGACGATTATAACTATGGCTACACCTTC. This translates into CASSPRTGDDYNYGYTF. The chain employs TRBV11-2 and TRBJ1-2; 9 bases align to TRBD1. Losses at the gene ends were 5 bases for V and 1 base for J; bases not matched to a gene: 11. The CDR3 consists of 17 residues. CDR1 and CDR2 (germline): SGHAT, FQNNGV.

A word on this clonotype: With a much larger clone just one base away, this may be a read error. The CDR3 region has the DNA TGTGCCAGCAGTAGCGGTCAGAGCTACTACAATGAGCAGTACTTC. It translates to CASSSGQSYYNEQYF. The chain uses TRBV5-6 and TRBJ2-1, with D possibly matching TRBD2 (6 bases). The J call may be wrong; the DNA end is better matched by TRBJ2-7. The CDR3 has 15 residues. The germline V gene encodes CDR1 SGHDT and CDR2 YYEEEE.

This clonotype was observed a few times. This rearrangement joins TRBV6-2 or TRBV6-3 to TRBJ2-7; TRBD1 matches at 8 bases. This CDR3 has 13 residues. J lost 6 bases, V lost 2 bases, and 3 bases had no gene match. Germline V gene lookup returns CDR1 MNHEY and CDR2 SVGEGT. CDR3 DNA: TGTGCCAGCAGTTACGTGGACAGGGCCGAGCAGTACTTC. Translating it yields CASSYVDRAEQYF.

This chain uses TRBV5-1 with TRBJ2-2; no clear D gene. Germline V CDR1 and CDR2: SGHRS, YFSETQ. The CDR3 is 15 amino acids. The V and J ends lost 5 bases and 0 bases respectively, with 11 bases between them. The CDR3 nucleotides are TGCGCCAGCAGGTTAGGCAGCTCGAACACCGGGGAGCTGTTTTTT. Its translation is CASRLGSSNTGELFF.

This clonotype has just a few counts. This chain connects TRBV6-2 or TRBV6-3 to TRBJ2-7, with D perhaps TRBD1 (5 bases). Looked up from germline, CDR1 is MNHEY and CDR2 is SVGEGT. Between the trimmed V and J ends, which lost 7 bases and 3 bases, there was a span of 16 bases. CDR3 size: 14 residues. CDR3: CASKQSRVDYEQYF. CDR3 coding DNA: TGTGCCAGCAAACAATCCAGGGTAGACTACGAGCAGTACTTC.

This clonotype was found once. The CDR3 bases are TGCGCCAGCAGGGGGGAAACAGGAAGCACAGATACGCAGTATTTT. Residues: CASRGETGSTDTQYF. V usage is TRBV5-1 and J usage is TRBJ2-3; either TRBD1 or TRBD2 may supply D (5 bases each). The germline V gene has CDR1 SGHRS and CDR2 YFSETQ. There are 15 residues in the CDR3. V was pared by 5 bases and J by 0 bases, with 13 bases between.

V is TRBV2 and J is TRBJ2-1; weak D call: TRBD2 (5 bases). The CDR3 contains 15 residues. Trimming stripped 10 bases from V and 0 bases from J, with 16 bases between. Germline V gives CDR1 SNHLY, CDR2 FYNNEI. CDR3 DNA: TGTGCCAACAAACTAGATCAGAGCTCCTACAATGAGCAGTTCTTC. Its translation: CANKLDQSSYNEQFF.

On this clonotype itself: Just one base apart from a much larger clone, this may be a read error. CDR3 sequence (DNA): TGTGCCAGCAGCCAGGGACTAGCGGTCACAGATACGCAGTATTTT. Its translation: CASSQGLAVTDTQYF. The chain uses TRBV3-1 and TRBJ2-3; 11 bases map to TRBD2. Germline CDR1 and CDR2: LGHDT and YNNKEL (reference sequence). J was trimmed by 2 bases and V by 3 bases; bases with no gene match: 1. The CDR3 runs to 15 residues.

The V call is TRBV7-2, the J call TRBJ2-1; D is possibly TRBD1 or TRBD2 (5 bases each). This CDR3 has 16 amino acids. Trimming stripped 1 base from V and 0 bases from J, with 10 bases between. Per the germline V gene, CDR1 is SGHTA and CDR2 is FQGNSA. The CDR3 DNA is TGTGCCAGCAGCTTAGGCGTGGGGGACTCCTACAATGAGCAGTTCTTC. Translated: CASSLGVGDSYNEQFF.

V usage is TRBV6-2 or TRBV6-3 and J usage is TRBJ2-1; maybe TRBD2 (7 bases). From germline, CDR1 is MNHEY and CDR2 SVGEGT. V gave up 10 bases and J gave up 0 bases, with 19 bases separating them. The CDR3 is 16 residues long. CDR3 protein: CATLRAGALSYNEQFF. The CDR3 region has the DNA TGTGCCACCCTCCGGGCGGGGGCGCTCTCCTACAATGAGCAGTTCTTC.

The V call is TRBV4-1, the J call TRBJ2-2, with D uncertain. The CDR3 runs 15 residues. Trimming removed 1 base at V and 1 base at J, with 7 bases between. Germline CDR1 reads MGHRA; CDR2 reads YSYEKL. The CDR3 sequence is CASSQGPRNTGELFF. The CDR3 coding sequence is TGCGCCAGCAGCCAAGGACCCCGGAACACCGGGGAGCTGTTTTTT.

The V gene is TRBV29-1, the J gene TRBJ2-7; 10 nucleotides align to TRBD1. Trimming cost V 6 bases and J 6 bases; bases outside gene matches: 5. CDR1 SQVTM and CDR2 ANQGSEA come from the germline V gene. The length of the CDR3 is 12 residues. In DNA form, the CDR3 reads TGCAGCGTGTCGGGACAGGGGACCGAGCAGTACTTC. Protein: CSVSGQGTEQYF.